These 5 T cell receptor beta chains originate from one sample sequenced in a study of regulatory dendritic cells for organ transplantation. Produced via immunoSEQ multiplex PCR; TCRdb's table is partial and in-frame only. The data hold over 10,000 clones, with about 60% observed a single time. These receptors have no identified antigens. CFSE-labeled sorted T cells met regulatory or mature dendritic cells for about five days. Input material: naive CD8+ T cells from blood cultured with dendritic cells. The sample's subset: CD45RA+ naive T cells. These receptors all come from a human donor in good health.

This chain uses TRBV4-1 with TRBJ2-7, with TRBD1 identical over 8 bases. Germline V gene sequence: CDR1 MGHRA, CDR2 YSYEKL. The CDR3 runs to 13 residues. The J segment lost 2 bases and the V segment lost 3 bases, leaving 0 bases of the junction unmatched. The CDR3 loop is CASSQDRAYEQYF. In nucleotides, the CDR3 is TGCGCCAGCAGCCAGGACAGGGCCTACGAGCAGTACTTC.

The CDR3 DNA is TGTGCCAGCAGTTTATCTCTGGGGAGCTCCTACGAGCAGTACTTC. Encoded protein: CASSLSLGSSYEQYF. V gene TRBV27 combines with J gene TRBJ2-7, with D possibly matching TRBD2 (5 bases). CDR3 length: 15 amino acids. From germline, CDR1 is MNHEY and CDR2 SMNVEV (reference sequence). The V end lost 0 bases, the J end lost 0 bases, and 9 bases lay between the germline ends.

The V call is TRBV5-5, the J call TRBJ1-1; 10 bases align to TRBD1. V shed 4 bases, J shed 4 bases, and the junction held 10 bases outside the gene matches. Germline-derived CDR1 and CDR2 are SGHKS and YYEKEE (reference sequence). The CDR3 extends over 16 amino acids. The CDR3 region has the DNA TGTGCCAGCAGCCTTGCTACGGGGACAGGGGCCACTGAAGCTTTCTTT. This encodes CASSLATGTGATEAFF. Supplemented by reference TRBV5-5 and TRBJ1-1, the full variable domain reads DAGVTQSPTHLIKTRGQQVTLRCSPISGHKSVSWYQQVLGQGPQFIFQYYEKEERGRGNFPDRFSARQFPNYSSELNVNALLLGDSALYLCASSLATGTGATEAFFGQGTRLTVV.

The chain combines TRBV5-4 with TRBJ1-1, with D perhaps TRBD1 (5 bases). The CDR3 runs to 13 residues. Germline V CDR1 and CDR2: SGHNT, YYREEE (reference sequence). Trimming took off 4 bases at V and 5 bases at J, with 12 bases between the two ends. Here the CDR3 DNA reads TGTGCCAGCAGCCAAGCAGGGCCTACTGAAGCTTTCTTT. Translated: CASSQAGPTEAFF.

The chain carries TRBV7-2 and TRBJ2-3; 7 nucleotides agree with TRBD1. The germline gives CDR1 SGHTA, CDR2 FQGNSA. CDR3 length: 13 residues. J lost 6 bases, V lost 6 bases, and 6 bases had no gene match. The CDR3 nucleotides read TGTGCCAGCAGGCCTACAGGGGTGGATACGCAGTATTTT. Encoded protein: CASRPTGVDTQYF.